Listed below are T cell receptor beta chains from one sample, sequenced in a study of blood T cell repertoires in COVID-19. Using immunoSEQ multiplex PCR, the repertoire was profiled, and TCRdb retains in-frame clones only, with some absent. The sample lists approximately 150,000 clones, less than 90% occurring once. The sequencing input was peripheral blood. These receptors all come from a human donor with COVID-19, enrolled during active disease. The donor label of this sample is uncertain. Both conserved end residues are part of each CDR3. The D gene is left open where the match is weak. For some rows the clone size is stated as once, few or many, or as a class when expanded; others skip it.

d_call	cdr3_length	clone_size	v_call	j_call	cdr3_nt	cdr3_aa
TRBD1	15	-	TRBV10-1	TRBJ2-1	TGCGCCAGCAGTGAGGGGACAGGGGGCGCCGATGAGCAGTTCTTC	CASSEGTGGADEQFF
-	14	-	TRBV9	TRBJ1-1	TGTGCCAGCAGCGTAGGACCAGGCAACACTGAAGCTTTCTTT	CASSVGPGNTEAFF
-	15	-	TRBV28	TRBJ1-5	TGTGCCAGTACCACCCGGGGATTACGCAATCAGCCCCAGCATTTT	CASTTRGLRNQPQHF
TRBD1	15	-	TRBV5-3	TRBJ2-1	TGTGCCAGAAGCCACCGGACAGGGGGTAGAAATGAGCAGTTCTTC	CARSHRTGGRNEQFF
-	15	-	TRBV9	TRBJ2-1	TGTGCCAGCAGCGTAGCCGGGGAGTCCTACAATGAGCAGTTCTTC	CASSVAGESYNEQFF
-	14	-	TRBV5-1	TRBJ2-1	TGCGCCAGCAGCTTCAGACCGACCGGCGGTGAGCAGTTCTTC	CASSFRPTGGEQFF
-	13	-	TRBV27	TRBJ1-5	TGTGCCAGCAGTTTAACAGGGTGGCAGCCCCAGCATTTT	CASSLTGWQPQHF
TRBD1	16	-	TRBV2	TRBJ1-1	TGTGCCAGCAAAAGGACCGGCGCAGGGGGCAACACTGAAGCTTTCTTT	CASKRTGAGGNTEAFF
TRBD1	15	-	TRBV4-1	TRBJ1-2	TGCGCCAGCAGCCAAGTGGACAGGGGGACCTATGGCTACACCTTC	CASSQVDRGTYGYTF
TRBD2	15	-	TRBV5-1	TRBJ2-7	TGCGCCAGCAGCTTTAGCGGCGCTAGCGGCTACGAGCAGTACTTC	CASSFSGASGYEQYF
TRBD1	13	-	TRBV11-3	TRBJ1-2	TGTGCCAGCAGCTCGACAGGGTTAGATGGCTACACCTTC	CASSSTGLDGYTF
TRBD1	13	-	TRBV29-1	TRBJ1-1	TGCAGCGTTATCGGGACAGGGAACACTGAAGCTTTCTTT	CSVIGTGNTEAFF
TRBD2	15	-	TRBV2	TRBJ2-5	TGTGCCAGCCTCCGGTTCCTAGCGGGAGCAGAGACCCAGTACTTC	CASLRFLAGAETQYF
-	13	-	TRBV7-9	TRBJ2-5	TGTGCCAGCAGCTCGCCCACGGGGGAGACCCAGTACTTC	CASSSPTGETQYF
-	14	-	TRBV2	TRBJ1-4	TGTGCCAGCAGTGAACCCAGGGTACGGGAAAAACTGTTTTTT	CASSEPRVREKLFF
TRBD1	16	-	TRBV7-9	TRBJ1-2	TGTGCCAGCAGCTCCAAGGGGGAAATTACAGGGGAAGGCTACACCTTC	CASSSKGEITGEGYTF
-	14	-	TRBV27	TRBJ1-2	TGTGCCAGCAGTTTAAAGGGGACAAACTATGGCTACACCTTC	CASSLKGTNYGYTF
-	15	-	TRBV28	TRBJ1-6	TGTGCCAGCAGTAGTGGACAGCTCTATAATTCACCCCTCCACTTT	CASSSGQLYNSPLHF
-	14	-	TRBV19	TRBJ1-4	TGTGCCAGTAGTATGGTCCAGACTAATGAAAAACTGTTTTTT	CASSMVQTNEKLFF
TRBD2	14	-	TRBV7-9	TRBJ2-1	TGTGCCAGCAGCTCGGGACTAGCGGGAGACGAGCAGTTCTTC	CASSSGLAGDEQFF
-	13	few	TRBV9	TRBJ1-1	TGTGCCAGCAGCGTAGTGCCAGACACTGAAGCTTTCTTT	CASSVVPDTEAFF
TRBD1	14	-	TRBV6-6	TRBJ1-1	TGTGCCAGCAGTTACGCGCGACAGGGCACTGAAGCTTTCTTT	CASSYARQGTEAFF
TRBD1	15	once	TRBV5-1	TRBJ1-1	TGCGCCAGCAGCAGGGGACAGGAAGGAGGCACTGAAGCTTTCTTT	CASSRGQEGGTEAFF
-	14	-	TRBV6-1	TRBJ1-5	TGTGCCAGCAGTGATCAGGGCACCAATCAGCCCCAGCATTTT	CASSDQGTNQPQHF
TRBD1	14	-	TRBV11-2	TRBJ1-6	TGTGCCAGCAGCTTCTGGCAGGGGGATTCACCCCTCCACTTT	CASSFWQGDSPLHF
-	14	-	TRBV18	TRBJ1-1	TGTGCCAGCTCACCAAGACAGGAGAACACTGAAGCTTTCTTT	CASSPRQENTEAFF
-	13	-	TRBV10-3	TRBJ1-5	TGTGCCATCAGCGACAAGGCAAATCAGCCCCAGCATTTT	CAISDKANQPQHF
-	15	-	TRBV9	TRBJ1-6	TGTGCCAGCAGCGCCGAAACAGGGAGCAATTCACCCCTCCACTTT	CASSAETGSNSPLHF
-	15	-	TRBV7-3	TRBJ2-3	TGTGCCAGCAGGCCGGGGGGCCTGAGAACAGATACGCAGTATTTT	CASRPGGLRTDTQYF
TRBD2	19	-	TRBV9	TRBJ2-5	TGTGCCAGCAGCGGAAACCCGGGACTAGCGGGGGGGCTTTTAGAGACCCAGTACTTC	CASSGNPGLAGGLLETQYF
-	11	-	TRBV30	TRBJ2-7	TGTGCCGGGAGGGGGCCCTACGAGCAGTACTTC	CAGRGPYEQYF
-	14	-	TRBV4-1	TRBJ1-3	TGCGCCAGCAGCATTGGGGGGGTTGGAAACACCATATATTTT	CASSIGGVGNTIYF
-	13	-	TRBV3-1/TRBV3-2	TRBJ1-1	TGTGCCAGCAGCCAAGGGCTGAACACTGAAGCTTTCTTT	CASSQGLNTEAFF
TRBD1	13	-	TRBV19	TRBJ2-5	TGTGCCAGTTCGAGACAGGGCCGAGAGACCCAGTACTTC	CASSRQGRETQYF
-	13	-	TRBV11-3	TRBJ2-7	TGTGCCAGCAGCTTATCTAGCGACTACGAGCAGTACTTC	CASSLSSDYEQYF
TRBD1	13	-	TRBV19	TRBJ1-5	TGTGCCAGTTCTCAGGGGGCTGGACAGCCCCAGCATTTT	CASSQGAGQPQHF
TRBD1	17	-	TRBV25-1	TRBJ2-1	TGTGCCAGCAGTGGCAAGAAGGGGACAGACTCCTACAATGAGCAGTTCTTC	CASSGKKGTDSYNEQFF
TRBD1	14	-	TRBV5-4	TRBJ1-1	TGTGCCAGCAGCCCGACAGGGGCGAACACTGAAGCTTTCTTT	CASSPTGANTEAFF
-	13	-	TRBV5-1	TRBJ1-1	TGCGCCAGCAGCTTGAATACAGAGACTGAAGCTTTCTTT	CASSLNTETEAFF
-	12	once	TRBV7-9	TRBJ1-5	TGTGCCAGCAGCTTATCCTATCAGCCCCAGCATTTT	CASSLSYQPQHF
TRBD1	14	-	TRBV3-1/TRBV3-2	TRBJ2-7	TGTGCCAGCAGCCCCCGGGACAGGGACGACGAGCAGTACTTC	CASSPRDRDDEQYF
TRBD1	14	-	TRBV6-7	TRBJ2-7	TGTGCCAGCAGCCCGACAGGGGGGCCCTACGAGCAGTACTTC	CASSPTGGPYEQYF
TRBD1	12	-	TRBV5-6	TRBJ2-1	TGTGCCAGCAGTCTACAGACAGGGTTGATGATCTTC	CASSLQTGLMIF
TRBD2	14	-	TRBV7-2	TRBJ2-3	TGTGCCAGCAGCTTAGATCTAGCGGGGGGGACGCAGTATTTT	CASSLDLAGGTQYF
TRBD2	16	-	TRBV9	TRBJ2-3	TGTGCCAGCAGCGTAGCCCCTAGCGGGGGCACAGATACGCAGTATTTT	CASSVAPSGGTDTQYF
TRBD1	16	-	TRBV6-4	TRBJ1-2	TGTGCCAGCAGTGACTCCCGGACAGGGGACTTGTATGGCTACACCTTC	CASSDSRTGDLYGYTF
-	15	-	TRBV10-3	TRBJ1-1	TGTGCCATCAGTGAGTCGAGGAGGGCCCCCGAGGGAGCTTTCTTT	CAISESRRAPEGAFF
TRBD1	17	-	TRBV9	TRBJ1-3	TGTGCCAGCAGCACCCAGACAGGGTTGTTCTCTGGAAACACCATATATTTT	CASSTQTGLFSGNTIYF
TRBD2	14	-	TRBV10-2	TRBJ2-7	TGCGCCAGCAGTGAGGCTAGCGGGGCAGACGAGCAGTACTTC	CASSEASGADEQYF
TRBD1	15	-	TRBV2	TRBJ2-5	TGTGCCAGCAGTGAAACTGGGACAGGGTTAGAGACCCAGTACTTC	CASSETGTGLETQYF
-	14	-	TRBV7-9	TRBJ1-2	TGTGCCAGCAGCGAAACTCCGGGGTGGGATGGCTACACCTTC	CASSETPGWDGYTF
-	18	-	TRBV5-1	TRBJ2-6	TGCGCCAGCAGCCTAAGTCCCGGGACTTACTCTGGGGCCAACGTCCTGACTTTC	CASSLSPGTYSGANVLTF
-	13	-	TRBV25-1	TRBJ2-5	TGTGCCAGCAGTCTGGGGGCGAGGGTGACCCAGTACTTC	CASSLGARVTQYF
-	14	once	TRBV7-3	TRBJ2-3	TGTGCCAGCAGCTCCAACGCGGGCGAAGATACGCAGTATTTT	CASSSNAGEDTQYF
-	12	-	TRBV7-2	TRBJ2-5	TGTGCCAGCAGCTTAGCGGCCTCCGACCAGTACTTC	CASSLAASDQYF
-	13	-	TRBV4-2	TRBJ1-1	TGTGCCAGCAGCCAAGATGGAGGGTATCTGGCTTTCTTT	CASSQDGGYLAFF
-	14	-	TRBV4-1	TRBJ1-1	TGCGCCAGCAGCCAAGACAGGGTAAGGTCGGAAGCTTTCTTT	CASSQDRVRSEAFF
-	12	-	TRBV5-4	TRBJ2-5	TGTGCCAGCAGCCCCCCGGGTGAGACCCAGTACTTC	CASSPPGETQYF
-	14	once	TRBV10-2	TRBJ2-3	TGCGCCAGCAGTGTCGGGGGTGGCACAGATACGCAGTATTTT	CASSVGGGTDTQYF
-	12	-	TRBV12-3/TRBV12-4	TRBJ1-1	TGTGCCAGCAGTTTAGACAGGGCTGAAGCTTTCTTT	CASSLDRAEAFF